Below, 27 T cell receptor beta chains from the same sample are listed, as sequenced in a study of T-cell reconstitution after alpha-beta-depleted transplantation in children. The authors prepared the TCRbeta library with unique molecular identifiers. TCRdb analysed the PCR reads with MiXCR anew, one entry per CDR3 protein. The sample has under 60,000 distinct CDR3 sequences; 5.5% to 7.5% are singletons. The sample was PBMCs, mostly from graft donor cells, taken 60 days after TCRalphabeta/CD19-depleted stem cell transplant. Receptors originate from a female patient between 2 and 15 years old who had a stem cell transplant for aplastic anemia, so the T cells may come from the graft donor.

There are many counts of this clonotype. The rearrangement joins TRBV24-1 to TRBJ2-5; TRBD1 agrees at 8 bases. In germline, CDR1 is KGHDR, CDR2 SFDVKD. V shed 4 bases and J 9 bases; nucleotides not matched to a gene: 6. The CDR3 totals 13 residues. CDR3 DNA: TGTGCCACCAGTGACCTGGACAGGGCGGCCCAGTACTTC. It encodes CATSDLDRAAQYF.

This clonotype was found many times. The rearrangement uses TRBV2 and TRBJ2-4; D remains unclear. This CDR3 spans 15 amino acids. The germline V and J ends were trimmed by 7 bases and 0 bases, with 13 bases remaining between them. Germline assignment: CDR1 SNHLY and CDR2 FYNNEI. The CDR3 protein is CASKPSHLAKNIQYF. The CDR3 DNA sequence: TGTGCCAGCAAACCCTCTCACCTAGCCAAAAACATTCAGTACTTC.

This clonotype appeared many times. This rearrangement joins TRBV20-1 to TRBJ1-2; unclear D gene. The V gene's germline CDR1 is DFQATT and CDR2 SNEGSKA (reference sequence). The CDR3 has 14 residues. Trimming took 6 bases from V and 4 from J, leaving 18 bases between them. CDR3 DNA sequence: TGCAGTGCACCCGACTCAGGCCGGGGCTATGGCTACACCTTC. It translates to CSAPDSGRGYGYTF.

This clonotype was observed many times. This rearrangement joins TRBV7-9 to TRBJ2-7; D remains unclear. Trimming cost V 6 bases and J 5 bases, with 14 bases left between them. The CDR3 covers 13 residues. Per germline, CDR1 SEHNR and CDR2 FQNEAQ (reference sequence). In nucleotides, the CDR3 is TGTGCCAGCAGGGCTAGATCGGACGACGAGCAGTACTTC. As protein: CASRARSDDEQYF.

This clonotype appeared many times. The chain uses TRBV7-3 and TRBJ2-1, with a tentative D call TRBD2 (5 bases). The CDR3 consists of 12 residues. Germline CDR1 reads SGHTA; CDR2 reads FQGTGA. Trimming cost V 0 bases and J 12 bases, with 9 bases left between them. The CDR3 DNA is TGTGCCAGCAGCTTAACTGGAGAGGGGCAGTTCTTC. Its translation: CASSLTGEGQFF.

CDR3 DNA sequence: TGTGCCAGCAGTTTAGCTCGGGACGGGAACACCGGGGAGCTGTTTTTT. Encoded protein: CASSLARDGNTGELFF. The rearrangement joins TRBV28 to TRBJ2-2, with D perhaps being TRBD1 or TRBD2 (5 bases each). This CDR3 is 16 amino acids long. V lost 2 bases and J 1 base, leaving 11 bases between the germline ends. Germline CDR1 is MDHEN and CDR2 is SYDVKM.

Ten or more counts support this clonotype. The chain is built from TRBV20-1 and TRBJ2-7, with 7 bases aligning to TRBD2. Germline V gene sequence: CDR1 DFQATT, CDR2 SNEGSKA (reference sequence). This CDR3 has 13 amino acids. The ends lost 5 bases at V and 4 bases at J; junction bases unmatched: 8. CDR3 nucleotide sequence: TGCAGTGCTGGGGGAGCGGGAAATTACGAGCAGTACTTC. Translating gives CSAGGAGNYEQYF.

Many counts were recorded for this clonotype. The rearrangement links TRBV5-6 to TRBJ1-2; tentatively, D is TRBD1 (6 bases). Germline CDR1 reads SGHDT; CDR2 reads YYEEEE. The length of the CDR3 is 12 residues. V gave up 2 bases and J gave up 8 bases, with 10 bases separating them. CDR3 in amino acids: CASSFPTGGYTF. For the CDR3, the DNA is TGTGCCAGCAGCTTTCCGACAGGCGGCTACACCTTC. The full variable domain, with the rest looked up from reference TRBV5-6 and TRBJ1-2, is DAGVTQSPTHLIKTRGQQVTLRCSPKSGHDTVSWYQQALGQGPQFIFQYYEEEERQRGNFPDRFSGHQFPNYSSELNVNALLLGDSALYLCASSFPTGGYTFGSGTRLTVV.

This clonotype was detected many times. The chain joins TRBV7-2 to TRBJ1-5, with D possibly matching TRBD1 (6 bases). V was pared by 1 base and J by 2 bases, with 9 bases between. The CDR3 has 15 amino acids. Germline loops: CDR1 SGHTA, CDR2 FQGNSA. The CDR3 bases are TGTGCCAGCAGCTTAGACAGGGTCGGCAATCAGCCCCAGCATTTT. It specifies CASSLDRVGNQPQHF.

This clonotype was observed at least ten times. This chain connects TRBV30 to TRBJ1-4; D may be TRBD1 (6 bases). The CDR3 sequence is 14 residues long. Germline CDR1 GTSNPN, CDR2 SVGIG (reference sequence). V dropped 0 bases and J dropped 7 bases, with 12 bases sitting between them. The CDR3 sequence is CAWSVGGQTEKLFF. CDR3 DNA sequence: TGTGCCTGGAGTGTCGGTGGACAGACTGAAAAACTGTTTTTT.

This clonotype was seen repeatedly, ten times or more. V is TRBV5-5 and J is TRBJ2-3; perhaps TRBD1 as D (6 bases). The V gene's germline CDR1 is SGHKS and CDR2 YYEKEE (reference sequence). CDR3 length: 18 amino acids. Trimming stripped 3 bases from V and 0 bases from J, with 20 bases between. The CDR3 is CASSSPGVIPSSTDTQYF. Written as DNA, the CDR3 is TGTGCCAGCAGCTCCCCAGGGGTTATTCCCTCTAGCACAGATACGCAGTATTTT.

This clonotype was counted ten times or more. CDR3 nucleotides: TGTGCCAGCAGTGTCGGTAGGTACGAGCAGTACTTC. It codes for CASSVGRYEQYF. The chain has TRBV28 and TRBJ2-7; D not certain. The CDR3 is 12 residues long. The germline V and J ends were trimmed by 5 bases and 4 bases, with 9 bases remaining between them. The germline V gene encodes CDR1 MDHEN and CDR2 SYDVKM. The variable domain in full, completed from reference TRBV28 and TRBJ2-7, reads DVKVTQSSRYLVKRTGEKVFLECVQDMDHENMFWYRQDPGLGLRLIYFSYDVKMKEKGDIPEGYSVSREKKERFSLILESASTNQTSMYLCASSVGRYEQYFGPGTRLTVT.

This clonotype was picked up many times. The rearrangement links TRBV28 to TRBJ1-1; 7 bases are shared with TRBD1. This CDR3 comprises 12 residues. After removal of 5 bases from V and 5 bases from J, the junction contained 2 bases not matched to a gene. CDR1 is MDHEN, CDR2 SYDVKM, per germline. CDR3 in DNA: TGTGCCAGCAGTCAGGGGGTTACTGAAGCTTTCTTT. Its protein product is CASSQGVTEAFF.

This clonotype appeared many times. The J gene is TRBJ2-1, the V gene TRBV18; D call uncertain. This CDR3 is built from 14 residues. V was cut by 0 bases and J by 6 bases, with 9 bases left in between. The germline V gene has CDR1 KGHSH and CDR2 LQKENI. The CDR3 sequence: CASSPPHATNEQFF. The DNA for the CDR3 is TGTGCCAGCTCACCACCGCACGCCACCAATGAGCAGTTCTTC. Using reference TRBV18 and TRBJ2-1 for the parts outside the CDR3, the full variable domain is NAGVMQNPRHLVRRRGQEARLRCSPMKGHSHVYWYRQLPEEGLKFMVYLQKENIIDESGMPKERFSAEFPKEGPSILRIQQVVRGDSAAYFCASSPPHATNEQFFGPGTRLTVL.

This clonotype was counted at least ten times. The V gene is TRBV7-9, the J gene TRBJ2-3; D remains unclear. Deletions cut 1 base from V and 15 bases from J, with 8 bases between. The germline gives CDR1 SEHNR, CDR2 FQNEAQ (reference sequence). This CDR3 has 10 residues. The CDR3 region has the DNA TGTGCCAGCAGCTTAGGACCGATCTATTTT. Translation gives CASSLGPIYF.

This clonotype occurred many times. The J gene is TRBJ2-3, the V gene TRBV20-1, with a possible D match to TRBD2 (6 bases). The germline CDR1 and CDR2 sequences are DFQATT and SNEGSKA (reference sequence). Trimming left V 3 bases short and J 0 bases short, with 13 bases between. There are 15 residues in the CDR3. The CDR3, as DNA: TGCAGTGCTAGCCCTTCCGGGACTAGCACAGATACGCAGTATTTT. It translates to CSASPSGTSTDTQYF.

V and J are TRBV7-3 and TRBJ2-1, with a weak D call TRBD2 (5 bases). Trimming cost V 5 bases and J 7 bases, with 12 bases left between them. The CDR3 has 13 amino acids. Germline V gene sequence: CDR1 SGHTA, CDR2 FQGTGA. The CDR3 is CASSLNPGNEQFF. The CDR3 bases are TGTGCCAGCAGCCTGAACCCGGGGAATGAGCAGTTCTTC. Supplemented by reference TRBV7-3 and TRBJ2-1, the full variable domain reads GAGVSQTPSNKVTEKGKYVELRCDPISGHTALYWYRQSLGQGPEFLIYFQGTGAADDSGLPNDRFFAVRPEGSVSTLKIQRTERGDSAVYLCASSLNPGNEQFFGPGTRLTVL.

In its sample, this clonotype was seen many times. The chain couples TRBV7-9 to TRBJ2-1; TRBD2 matches 14 bases. There are 20 residues in the CDR3. Germline V gives CDR1 SEHNR, CDR2 FQNEAQ (reference sequence). J was trimmed by 7 bases and V by 6 bases; bases with no gene match: 20. CDR3 in amino acids: CASSTALGTSGSVGTNEQFF. In DNA, the CDR3 is TGTGCCAGCAGTACCGCTCTAGGGACTAGCGGGAGTGTGGGCACAAATGAGCAGTTCTTC.

This clonotype was found many times. The rearrangement uses TRBV7-9 and TRBJ2-1; no reliable D call. Trimming stripped 1 base from V and 4 bases from J, with 5 bases between. This CDR3 is 13 amino acids long. Per the germline V gene, CDR1 is SEHNR and CDR2 is FQNEAQ (reference sequence). DNA for the CDR3: TGTGCCAGCAGCTTAGGATTTTACAATGAGCAGTTCTTC. This codes for CASSLGFYNEQFF. The whole variable domain, remainder taken from reference TRBV7-9 and TRBJ2-1, is DTGVSQNPRHKITKRGQNVTFRCDPISEHNRLYWYRQTLGQGPEFLTYFQNEAQLEKSRLLSDRFSAERPKGSFSTLEIQRTEQGDSAMYLCASSLGFYNEQFFGPGTRLTVL.

This clonotype was seen only a few times. This chain connects TRBV7-9 to TRBJ1-1; D perhaps matches TRBD1 (6 bases). CDR1 SEHNR and CDR2 FQNEAQ come from the germline V gene (reference sequence). The CDR3 runs 15 residues. Between the trimmed V and J ends, which lost 5 bases and 5 bases, there was a span of 18 bases. The CDR3, as DNA: TGTGCCAGCAGCCCGGATGGGGGCGGCCGGACTGAAGCTTTCTTT. It encodes CASSPDGGGRTEAFF.

This clonotype was counted ten times or more. The chain joins TRBV24-1 to TRBJ1-5; 7 nucleotides align to TRBD1. V trimming: 2 bases; J trimming: 4 bases; junction bases outside the gene matches: 4. Looked up from germline, CDR1 is KGHDR and CDR2 is SFDVKD. The CDR3 extends over 15 amino acids. CDR3 loop: CATSDSQGMNQPQHF. The DNA of the CDR3 is TGTGCCACCAGTGATTCACAGGGGATGAATCAGCCCCAGCATTTT.

This clonotype was counted at least ten times. V is TRBV7-9 and J is TRBJ2-1; 8 nucleotides match TRBD2. The CDR3 runs 13 residues. V dropped 5 bases and J dropped 8; count of bases not matched to a gene: 5. Germline-derived CDR1 and CDR2 are SEHNR and FQNEAQ (reference sequence). The CDR3 here is CASSIATSDEQFF. The DNA of the CDR3 is TGTGCCAGCAGCATCGCGACTAGCGATGAGCAGTTCTTC.

The sample holds a few counts of this clonotype. This chain joins TRBV7-6 and TRBJ2-7, with D possibly matching TRBD1 (6 bases). Germline CDR1 SGHVS, CDR2 FNYEAQ. This CDR3 contains 15 residues. V was pared by 5 bases and J by 2 bases, with 16 bases between. This CDR3 is CASSQRGQPPYEQYF. The DNA for the CDR3 is TGTGCCAGCAGCCAACGAGGACAGCCGCCCTACGAGCAGTACTTC.

Many counts were recorded for this clonotype. V usage is TRBV11-2 and J usage is TRBJ2-1; weak D call: TRBD2 (6 bases). V lost 1 base to trimming and J lost 4 bases, with 11 bases between them. The CDR3 spans 15 residues. CDR1 is SGHAT and CDR2 is FQNNGV in the germline V gene. CDR3 in amino acids: CASSLGGTSYNEQFF. The CDR3 coding sequence is TGTGCCAGCAGCTTAGGCGGGACGTCGTACAATGAGCAGTTCTTC.

This clonotype was seen many times. This rearrangement joins TRBV7-2 to TRBJ2-3, with TRBD2 matching 8 bases. The CDR3 covers 15 residues. Looked up from germline, CDR1 is SGHTA and CDR2 is FQGNSA. After removal of 2 bases from V and 3 bases from J, the junction contained 4 bases not matched to a gene. Here the CDR3 reads CASSLTGGRTDTQYF. In DNA, the CDR3 is TGTGCCAGCAGCTTAACTGGCGGGAGGACAGATACGCAGTATTTT.

This clonotype was recorded many times. The V call is TRBV20-1, the J call TRBJ2-1; 13 bases are a match to TRBD2. The CDR3 is made up of 14 amino acids. V gave up 3 bases and J gave up 7 bases; unmatched junction bases: 3. Germline-derived CDR1 and CDR2 are DFQATT and SNEGSKA (reference sequence). CDR3 residues: CSARGLAGLNEQFF. In nucleotides, the CDR3 is TGCAGTGCTAGGGGACTAGCGGGGCTAAATGAGCAGTTCTTC.

This rearrangement joins TRBV5-1 to TRBJ2-1; maybe TRBD1 (7 bases). Trimming pared 0 bases from V and 0 bases from J, leaving 19 bases between. Germline loops: CDR1 SGHRS, CDR2 YFSETQ. CDR3 length: 19 amino acids. This CDR3 is CASSLAPRQGGSSYNEQFF. The DNA of the CDR3 is TGCGCCAGCAGCTTGGCACCCAGACAGGGAGGTAGCTCCTACAATGAGCAGTTCTTC.